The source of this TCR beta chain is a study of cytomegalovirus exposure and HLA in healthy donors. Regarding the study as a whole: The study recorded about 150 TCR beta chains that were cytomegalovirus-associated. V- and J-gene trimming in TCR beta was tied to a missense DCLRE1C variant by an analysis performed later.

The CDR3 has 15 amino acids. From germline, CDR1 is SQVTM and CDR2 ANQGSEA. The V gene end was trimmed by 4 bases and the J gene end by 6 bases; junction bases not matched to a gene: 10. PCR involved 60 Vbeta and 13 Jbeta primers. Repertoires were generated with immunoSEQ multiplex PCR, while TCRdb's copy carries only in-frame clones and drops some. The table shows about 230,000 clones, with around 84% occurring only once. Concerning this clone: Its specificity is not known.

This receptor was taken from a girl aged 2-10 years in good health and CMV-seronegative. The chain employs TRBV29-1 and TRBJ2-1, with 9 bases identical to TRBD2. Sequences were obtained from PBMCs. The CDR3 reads CSVALASGRFNEQFF. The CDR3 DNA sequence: TGCAGCGTTGCCCTGGCCAGCGGGAGGTTCAATGAGCAGTTCTTC.